This T cell receptor (beta chain) was sequenced in a study of cytomegalovirus exposure and HLA in healthy donors. Overall study context: Of the donors genotyped, 300 to 500 in all, 75% to 90% fell in the Caucasian-associated ancestry cluster.

The PCR had 60 Vbeta and 13 Jbeta primers. Using immunoSEQ multiplex PCR, the repertoire was profiled, and TCRdb retains in-frame clones only, with some absent. This sample has 150,000 to 200,000 clones; roughly 79% occur once, and the top ten carry about a tenth. Germline V gene lookup returns CDR1 LNHNV and CDR2 YYDKDF (reference sequence). V lost 2 bases and J lost 0; bases outside the gene matches: 4. The CDR3 spans 16 residues. This TCR came from a man aged 18 to 29 in good health and CMV-seropositive. The specimen was PBMCs. V and J are TRBV15 and TRBJ2-7, with 10 bases lining up with TRBD1. CDR3 coding DNA: TGTGCCACCAGCAGACTTAGGGACAGGGGCTCCTACGAGCAGTACTTC. Amino acids: CATSRLRDRGSYEQYF.